This T cell receptor (beta chain) was retrieved from a study of blood T cell repertoires in COVID-19. Study summary: T cells, B-cell-depleted T cells, or PBMCs supplied cDNA or gDNA.

In the original processing: Reference gene primers were amplified, and this amplification served to estimate nucleated cell counts. Some clones are missing from TCRdb's copy, which holds only in-frame ones; the method was immunoSEQ multiplex PCR. V, J and clone size were drawn from that table, and D and trimming were deduced from the DNA. Altogether 410,000 or so clones are present, around 89% being singletons, with the ten largest covering 1.5% to 1.9%. CDR3 length: 16 amino acids. Germline lookup yields CDR1 SNHLY and CDR2 FYNNEI. Trimming took 8 bases from V and 0 from J, leaving 19 bases between them. A Seattle source enrolled patients during active infection and followed them longitudinally. In its sample, this clone was seen a few times.

V gene TRBV2 combines with J gene TRBJ1-1; weak D call: TRBD1 (5 bases). Input material: peripheral blood. This receptor was identified in a woman aged 40 to 50 with COVID-19, enrolled during active disease. The DNA of the CDR3 is TGTGCCAGCTACGGGGGTGTAGGGGTGGTGAACACTGAAGCTTTCTTT. Amino acid sequence: CASYGGVGVVNTEAFF.